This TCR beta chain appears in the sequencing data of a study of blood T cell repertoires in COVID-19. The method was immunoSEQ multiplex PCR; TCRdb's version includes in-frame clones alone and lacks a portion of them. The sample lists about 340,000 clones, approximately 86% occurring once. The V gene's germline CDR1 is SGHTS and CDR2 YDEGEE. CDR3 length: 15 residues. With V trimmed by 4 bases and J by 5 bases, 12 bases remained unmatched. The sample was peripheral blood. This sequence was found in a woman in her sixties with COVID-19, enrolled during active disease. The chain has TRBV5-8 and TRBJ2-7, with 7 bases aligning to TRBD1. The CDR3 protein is CASSPGTVPFDEQYF. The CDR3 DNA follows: TGTGCCAGCAGCCCCGGGACAGTGCCTTTCGACGAGCAGTACTTC.